The clone carrying this T cell receptor (beta chain) showed up just a few times. This record belongs to a study of tumor-infiltrating lymphocytes in primary liver carcinoma. V was shortened by 5 bases and J by 6 bases, with 13 bases between the two germline ends. The CDR3 length is 14 residues. With a constant-region primer, TCR beta cDNA was made from approximately 520 ng of total RNA. Slightly modified ARM-PCR, run as three nested multiplex PCR rounds, produced the TCR beta libraries. Amplification in the first two PCR rounds was performed using TRBV1-TRBV30 forward primers and a C-beta reverse primer for roughly 10 cycles each. Each CDR3 protein is one row after TCRdb ran MiXCR on the multiplex PCR reads. The repertoire has approximately 330,000 distinct CDR3 sequences, less than 75% of them found once; the top ten carry about 6%. The study extracted blood RNA from unsorted whole blood and also extracted germline DNA.

The rearrangement links TRBV12-3 or TRBV12-4 to TRBJ1-4, with D possibly matching TRBD1 (5 bases). This clonotype originated in a man aged 40-55 years with primary liver carcinoma and hepatitis B virus infection. The sample consisted of peripheral blood. CDR3 sequence (DNA): TGTGCCAGCAGTCCACAGGCTTATGATGAAAAACTGTTTTTT. It is translated as CASSPQAYDEKLFF.